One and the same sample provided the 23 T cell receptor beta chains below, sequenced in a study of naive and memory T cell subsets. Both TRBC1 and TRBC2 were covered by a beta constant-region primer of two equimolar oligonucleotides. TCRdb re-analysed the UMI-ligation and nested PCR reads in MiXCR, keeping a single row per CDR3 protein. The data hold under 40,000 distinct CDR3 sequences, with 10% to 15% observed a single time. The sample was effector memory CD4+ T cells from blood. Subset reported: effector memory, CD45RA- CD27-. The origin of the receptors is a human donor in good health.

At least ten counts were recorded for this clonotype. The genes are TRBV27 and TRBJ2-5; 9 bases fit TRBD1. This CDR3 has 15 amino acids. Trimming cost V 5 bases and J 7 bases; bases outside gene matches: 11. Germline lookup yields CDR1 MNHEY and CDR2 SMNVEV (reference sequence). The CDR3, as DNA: TGTGCCAGCAGTCCAACAGGGGGCGGGGAAGGGACCCAGTACTTC. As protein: CASSPTGGGEGTQYF.

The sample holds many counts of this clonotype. CDR3 protein: CASSLGSGNQPQHF. Here the CDR3 DNA reads TGTGCCAGCAGTTTAGGGTCGGGCAATCAGCCCCAGCATTTT. The chain uses TRBV28 and TRBJ1-5; D call uncertain. Per germline, CDR1 MDHEN and CDR2 SYDVKM. V lost 2 bases to trimming and J lost 2 bases, with 7 bases between them. The length of the CDR3 is 14 residues.

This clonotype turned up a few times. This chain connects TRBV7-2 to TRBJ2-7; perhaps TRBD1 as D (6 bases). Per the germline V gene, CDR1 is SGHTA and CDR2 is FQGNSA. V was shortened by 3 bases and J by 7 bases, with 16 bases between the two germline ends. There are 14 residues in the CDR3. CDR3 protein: CASSLTDPQGEQYF. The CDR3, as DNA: TGTGCCAGCAGCTTGACGGACCCCCAGGGGGAGCAGTACTTC.

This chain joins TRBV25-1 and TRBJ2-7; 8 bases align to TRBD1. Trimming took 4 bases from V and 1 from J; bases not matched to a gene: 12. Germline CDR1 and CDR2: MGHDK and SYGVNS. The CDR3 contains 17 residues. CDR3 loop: CASSALGRDRGSYEQYF. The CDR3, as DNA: TGTGCCAGCAGTGCCCTAGGCCGAGACAGGGGTTCCTACGAGCAGTACTTC.

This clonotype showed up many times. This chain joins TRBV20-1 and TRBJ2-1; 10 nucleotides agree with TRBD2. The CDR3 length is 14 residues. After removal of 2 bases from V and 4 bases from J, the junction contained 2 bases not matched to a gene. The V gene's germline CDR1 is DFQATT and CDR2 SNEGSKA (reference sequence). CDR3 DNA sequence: TGCAGTGCTAGACGGACTAGCGGATACAATGAGCAGTTCTTC. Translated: CSARRTSGYNEQFF.

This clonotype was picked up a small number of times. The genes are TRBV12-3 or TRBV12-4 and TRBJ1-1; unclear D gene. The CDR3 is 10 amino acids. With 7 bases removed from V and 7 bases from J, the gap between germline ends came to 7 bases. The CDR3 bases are TGTGCCAGCACCTCGTTTGAAGCTTTCTTT. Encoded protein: CASTSFEAFF.

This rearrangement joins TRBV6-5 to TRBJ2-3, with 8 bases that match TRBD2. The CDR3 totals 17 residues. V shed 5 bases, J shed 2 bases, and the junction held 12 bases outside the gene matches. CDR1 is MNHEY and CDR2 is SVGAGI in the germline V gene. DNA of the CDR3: TGTGCCAGCAGTCGACGGTGGGGTAGCGGGGACACAGATACGCAGTATTTT. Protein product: CASSRRWGSGDTDTQYF.

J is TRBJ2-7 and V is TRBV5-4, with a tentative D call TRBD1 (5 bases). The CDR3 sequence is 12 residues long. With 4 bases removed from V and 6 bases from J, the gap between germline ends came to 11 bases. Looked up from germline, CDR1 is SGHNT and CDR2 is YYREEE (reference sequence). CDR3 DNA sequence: TGTGCCAGCAGCCGTGGGGCTGTCGAGCAGTACTTC. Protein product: CASSRGAVEQYF.

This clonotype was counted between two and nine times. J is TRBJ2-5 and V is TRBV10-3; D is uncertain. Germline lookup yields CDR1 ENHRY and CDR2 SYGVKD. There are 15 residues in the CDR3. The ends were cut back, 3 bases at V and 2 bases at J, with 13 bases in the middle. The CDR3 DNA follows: TGTGCCATCAGTGAATTCCCCCCAGATCAAGAGACCCAGTACTTC. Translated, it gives CAISEFPPDQETQYF.

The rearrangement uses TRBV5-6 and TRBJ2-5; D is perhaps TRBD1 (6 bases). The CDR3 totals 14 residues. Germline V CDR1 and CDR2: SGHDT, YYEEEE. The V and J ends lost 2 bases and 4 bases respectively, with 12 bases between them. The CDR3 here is CASSFGQGRETQYF. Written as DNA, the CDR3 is TGTGCCAGCAGCTTCGGGCAGGGGAGAGAGACCCAGTACTTC.

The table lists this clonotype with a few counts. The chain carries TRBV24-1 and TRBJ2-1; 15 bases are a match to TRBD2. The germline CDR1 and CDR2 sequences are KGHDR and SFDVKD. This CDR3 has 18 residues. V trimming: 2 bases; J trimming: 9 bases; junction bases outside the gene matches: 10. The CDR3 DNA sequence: TGTGCCACCAGTGATTCCGGGACTAGCGGGAGGATTTGGGGTGAGCAGTTCTTC. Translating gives CATSDSGTSGRIWGEQFF.

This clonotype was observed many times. CDR3 loop: CATSGVRNYEQYF. In nucleotides, the CDR3 is TGTGCCACCTCGGGGGTCCGGAATTACGAGCAGTACTTC. The gene calls are TRBV11-2 and TRBJ2-7; tentative D call: TRBD2 (6 bases). The CDR3 spans 13 residues. Germline loops: CDR1 SGHAT, CDR2 FQNNGV. V lost 10 bases and J lost 4, with 17 bases in between.

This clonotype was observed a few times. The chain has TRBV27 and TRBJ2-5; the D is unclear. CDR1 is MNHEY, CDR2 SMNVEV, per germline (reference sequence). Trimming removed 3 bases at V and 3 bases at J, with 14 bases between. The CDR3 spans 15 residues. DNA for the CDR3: TGTGCCAGCAGTTTTAGGGCGGACGGCAAAGAGACCCAGTACTTC. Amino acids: CASSFRADGKETQYF.

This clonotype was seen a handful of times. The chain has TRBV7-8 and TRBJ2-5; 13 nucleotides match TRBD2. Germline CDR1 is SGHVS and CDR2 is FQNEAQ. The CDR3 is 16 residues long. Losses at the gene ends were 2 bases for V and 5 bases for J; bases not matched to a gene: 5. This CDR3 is CASSLTGTSGIETQYF. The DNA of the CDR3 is TGTGCCAGCAGCTTAACCGGGACTAGCGGGATTGAGACCCAGTACTTC.

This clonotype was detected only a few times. The CDR3 region has the DNA TGTGCCAGCGGTCAGGGGGCCGTGGAGACCCAGTACTTC. Its protein product is CASGQGAVETQYF. The J gene is TRBJ2-5, the V gene TRBV12-3 or TRBV12-4, with 8 bases identical to TRBD1. The CDR3 runs 13 residues. J gave up 5 bases and V 8 bases, and 7 bases lay outside the gene matches.

The CDR3 spells CASSQGQRQAGNTIYF. CDR3 sequence (DNA): TGCGCCAGCAGCCAAGGCCAGCGGCAGGCTGGAAACACCATATATTTT. This rearrangement joins TRBV4-1 to TRBJ1-3; D gene unclear. Germline V lookup: CDR1 MGHRA, CDR2 YSYEKL. Trimming stripped 1 base from V and 2 bases from J, with 12 bases between. CDR3 length: 16 residues.

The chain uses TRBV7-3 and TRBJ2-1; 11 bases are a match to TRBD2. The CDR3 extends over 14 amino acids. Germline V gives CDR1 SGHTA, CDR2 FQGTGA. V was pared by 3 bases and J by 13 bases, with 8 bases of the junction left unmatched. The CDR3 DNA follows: TGTGCCAGCAGCTTGACTAGCGGGAACCCCCGACAGTTCTTC. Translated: CASSLTSGNPRQFF.

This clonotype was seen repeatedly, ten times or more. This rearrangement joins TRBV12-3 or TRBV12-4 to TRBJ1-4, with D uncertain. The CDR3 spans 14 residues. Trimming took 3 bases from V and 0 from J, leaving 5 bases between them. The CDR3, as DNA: TGTGCCAGCAGTTTTTCCCCAACTAATGAAAAACTGTTTTTT. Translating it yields CASSFSPTNEKLFF.

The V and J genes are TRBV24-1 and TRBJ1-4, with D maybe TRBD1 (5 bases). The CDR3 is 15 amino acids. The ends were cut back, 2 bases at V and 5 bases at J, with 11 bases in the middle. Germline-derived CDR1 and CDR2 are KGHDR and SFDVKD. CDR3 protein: CATSDSRDENEKLFF. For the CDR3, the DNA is TGTGCCACCAGTGATTCCCGGGACGAGAATGAAAAACTGTTTTTT.

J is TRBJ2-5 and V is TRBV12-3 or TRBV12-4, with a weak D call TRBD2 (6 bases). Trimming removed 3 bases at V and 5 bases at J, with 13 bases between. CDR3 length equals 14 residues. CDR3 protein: CASSFMDYGETQYF. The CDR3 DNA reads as TGTGCCAGCAGTTTCATGGACTACGGCGAGACCCAGTACTTC.

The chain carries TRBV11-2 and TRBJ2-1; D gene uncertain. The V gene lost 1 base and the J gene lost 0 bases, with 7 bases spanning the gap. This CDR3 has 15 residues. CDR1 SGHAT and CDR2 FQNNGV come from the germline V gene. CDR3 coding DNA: TGTGCCAGCAGCTTAGGGGCAGGCTCCTACAATGAGCAGTTCTTC. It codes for CASSLGAGSYNEQFF.

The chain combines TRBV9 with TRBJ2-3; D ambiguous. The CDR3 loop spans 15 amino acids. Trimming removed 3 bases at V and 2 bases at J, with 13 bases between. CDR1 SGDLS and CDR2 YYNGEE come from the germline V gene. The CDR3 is CASSDGSYSTDTQYF. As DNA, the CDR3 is TGTGCCAGCAGCGACGGATCATACTCCACAGATACGCAGTATTTT.

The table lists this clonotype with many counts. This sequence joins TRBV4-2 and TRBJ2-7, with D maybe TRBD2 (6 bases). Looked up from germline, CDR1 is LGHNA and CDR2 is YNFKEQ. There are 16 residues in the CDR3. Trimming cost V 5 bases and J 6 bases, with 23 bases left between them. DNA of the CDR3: TGTGCCAGCAGCTCCACCGCGGGACTCCAGTGGGTCGAGCAGTACTTC. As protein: CASSSTAGLQWVEQYF.